Below are 16 T cell receptor beta chains sequenced from a single sample in a study of T cell responses to AZD1222 COVID-19 vaccine. Sequencing used immunoSEQ multiplex PCR; TCRdb keeps in-frame clones, though not all of them. Found here are tens of thousands of clones, approximately 86% of them singletons; the top ten hold about 7.1%. The sequencing used peripheral blood, collected 28 days after the second AZD1222 dose. The receptor set was obtained from an adult who received the AZD1222 COVID-19 vaccine.

This chain joins TRBV28 and TRBJ1-1, with D possibly being TRBD1 (6 bases). The CDR3 contains 16 residues. Germline CDR1 reads MDHEN; CDR2 reads SYDVKM. With 6 bases removed from V and 0 bases from J, the gap between germline ends came to 17 bases. CDR3 DNA sequence: TGTGCCAGCAGCGGTATAGGGACAAACATGAACACTGAAGCTTTCTTT. Amino acid sequence: CASSGIGTNMNTEAFF.

This clone was seen only once. The rearrangement links TRBV4-2 to TRBJ1-2; D might be TRBD1 (5 bases). This CDR3 comprises 12 residues. The V end lost 5 bases, the J end lost 6 bases, and 10 bases lay between the germline ends. Germline CDR1 reads LGHNA; CDR2 reads YNFKEQ. CDR3 amino acids: CASSLRDHGYTF. The CDR3 region has the DNA TGTGCCAGCAGCTTAAGGGACCATGGCTACACCTTC.

V and J are TRBV2 and TRBJ2-2, with TRBD1 matching over 7 bases. The germline gives CDR1 SNHLY, CDR2 FYNNEI. The CDR3 extends over 15 amino acids. Germline trimming cut 9 bases from V and 3 bases from J; bases unmatched to any gene: 10. CDR3 in DNA: TGTGCCAGTTCTTCCGGGACAGTGGACACCGGGGAGCTGTTTTTT. Protein product: CASSSGTVDTGELFF.

A single count supports this clone. This chain joins TRBV6-1 and TRBJ2-7, with a weak D call TRBD1 (6 bases). Deletions cut 1 base from V and 2 bases from J, with 9 bases between. The V gene's germline CDR1 is MNHNS and CDR2 SASEGT. The CDR3 sequence is 14 residues long. CDR3 in DNA: TGTGCCAGCAGTGAAGTGGACAGTGCCTACGAGCAGTACTTC. It yields the protein CASSEVDSAYEQYF.

The gene calls are TRBV28 and TRBJ2-7; no firm D call. V gave up 2 bases and J gave up 3 bases, with 8 bases separating them. There are 13 residues in the CDR3. Germline CDR1 and CDR2: MDHEN and SYDVKM. Here the CDR3 DNA reads TGTGCCAGCAGTTTAATGGGTATCTACGAGCAGTACTTC. Protein: CASSLMGIYEQYF.

This rearrangement joins TRBV4-1 to TRBJ1-2, with D hard to call. The CDR3 spans 17 residues. Germline CDR1 MGHRA, CDR2 YSYEKL. V lost 0 bases, J lost 0 bases, and 14 bases lay in between. The CDR3 DNA is TGCGCCAGCAGCCAAGATTTGGCGATACTGTCTAACTATGGCTACACCTTC. It specifies CASSQDLAILSNYGYTF.

This chain uses TRBV5-1 with TRBJ1-4; TRBD1 matches 9 bases. The CDR3 totals 15 residues. Trimming cost V 5 bases and J 7 bases; bases outside gene matches: 9. CDR1 and CDR2 from the germline V gene are SGHRS and YFSETQ. The CDR3 region is CASSQAGTGSEKLFF. CDR3 DNA: TGCGCCAGCAGTCAAGCAGGGACAGGGTCTGAAAAACTGTTTTTT.

The chain uses TRBV19 and TRBJ1-2, with 7 bases lining up with TRBD1. The CDR3 totals 14 residues. Germline V gene data show CDR1 as LNHDA and CDR2 as SQIVND (reference sequence). V lost 6 bases to trimming and J lost 8 bases; unmatched junction nucleotides: 12. In nucleotides, the CDR3 is TGTGCCAGTAGACCCCACGGGACAGAAGAGGGCTACACCTTC. Its translation is CASRPHGTEEGYTF.

Only one count was recorded for this clone. The chain couples TRBV28 to TRBJ1-3, with D perhaps matching TRBD1 (5 bases). Looked up from germline, CDR1 is MDHEN and CDR2 is SYDVKM. There are 14 residues in the CDR3. The DNA of the CDR3 is TGTGCTACGGGGCAGATTTACTCTGGAAACACCATATATTTT. This encodes CATGQIYSGNTIYF.

This rearrangement joins TRBV7-3 to TRBJ2-2; possible D gene TRBD2, 7 bases. In germline, CDR1 is SGHTA, CDR2 FQGTGA. The V end was cut by 5 bases, the J end by 6 bases, with 19 bases between. This CDR3 contains 16 residues. The CDR3: CASSPSGGAGPGELFF. CDR3 coding DNA: TGTGCCAGCAGCCCGTCGGGGGGCGCAGGCCCCGGGGAGCTGTTTTTT.

The sample holds one count of this clone. This chain joins TRBV29-1 and TRBJ1-2; TRBD1 agrees at 10 bases. Germline-derived CDR1 and CDR2 are SQVTM and ANQGSEA. CDR3 length equals 15 residues. V shed 0 bases and J 8 bases; nucleotides not matched to a gene: 9. The CDR3 region has the DNA TGCAGCGTTGAAGATCCCGGGACAGGGGTTAGAGGCTACACCTTC. This codes for CSVEDPGTGVRGYTF.

The V call is TRBV28, the J call TRBJ1-1; TRBD1 matches at 7 bases. This CDR3 has 13 amino acids. Germline V CDR1 and CDR2: MDHEN, SYDVKM. V was clipped by 5 bases and J by 4 bases; unmatched bases: 4. CDR3 nucleotide sequence: TGTGCCAGCAGTACCTCAGGGGGCACTGAAGCTTTCTTT. Translation: CASSTSGGTEAFF.

The chain employs TRBV28 and TRBJ1-2; TRBD1 is a possible D gene (6 bases). Germline CDR1 is MDHEN and CDR2 is SYDVKM. The CDR3 is 17 amino acids. V was trimmed by 1 base and J by 4 bases, leaving 19 bases between them. This chain's CDR3 is CASSLFGGLSLGYGYTF. CDR3 bases: TGTGCCAGCAGTTTATTTGGGGGGCTATCTCTGGGCTATGGCTACACCTTC.

CDR3 protein: CASSYVRDLSNQPQHF. CDR3 nucleotides: TGTGCCAGCAGCTACGTCCGTGATCTTAGCAATCAGCCCCAGCATTTT. The J gene is TRBJ1-5, the V gene TRBV28; unclear D gene. Deletions cut 6 bases from V and 0 bases from J, with 15 bases between. The CDR3 spans 16 residues. The germline CDR1 and CDR2 sequences are MDHEN and SYDVKM.

V is TRBV7-9 and J is TRBJ2-1, with unresolved D. The CDR3 is 12 amino acids. Germline V gene data show CDR1 as SEHNR and CDR2 as FQNEAQ (reference sequence). Trimming removed 5 bases at V and 11 bases at J, with 13 bases between. CDR3 DNA sequence: TGTGCCAGCAGCCGTCAAGAGCCTCAGCAGTTCTTC. Its protein is CASSRQEPQQFF.

This chain joins TRBV6-5 and TRBJ2-1, with D maybe TRBD1 (7 bases). V lost 7 bases, J lost 9 bases, and 13 bases lay in between. Per the germline V gene, CDR1 is MNHEY and CDR2 is SVGAGI. This CDR3 spans 12 amino acids. CDR3 protein: CASKAGTAEQFF. The CDR3 DNA follows: TGTGCCAGCAAGGCGGGGACAGCTGAGCAGTTCTTC.